This T cell receptor (beta chain) was profiled in a study of CD8 T cells in Susac syndrome. RNA was extracted with the RNeasy kit, and a quantity of 0.5 to 1 ug was reverse transcribed using random hexamers. TCRdb passed the immunoSEQ multiplex PCR reads through MiXCR, listing each CDR3 protein once. In the table there are 100,000 to 150,000 distinct CDR3 sequences, around 94% of which are singletons. V lost 5 bases and J lost 4; bases outside the gene matches: 4. The CDR3 contains 13 residues. Per the germline V gene, CDR1 is SEHNR and CDR2 is FQNEAQ (reference sequence). The source of this sequence is a human donor with Susac syndrome. The sequenced material came from CD8+ T cells from PBMCs. The gene calls are TRBV7-9 and TRBJ2-5; the match to TRBD2 covers 7 bases. The CDR3 loop reads CASSPSGGETQYF. The DNA of the CDR3 is TGTGCCAGCAGCCCTAGCGGCGGAGAGACCCAGTACTTC. Variable domain in full (rest from reference TRBV7-9 and TRBJ2-5): DTGVSQNPRHKITKRGQNVTFRCDPISEHNRLYWYRQTLGQGPEFLTYFQNEAQLEKSRLLSDRFSAERPKGSFSTLEIQRTEQGDSAMYLCASSPSGGETQYFGPGTRLLVL.